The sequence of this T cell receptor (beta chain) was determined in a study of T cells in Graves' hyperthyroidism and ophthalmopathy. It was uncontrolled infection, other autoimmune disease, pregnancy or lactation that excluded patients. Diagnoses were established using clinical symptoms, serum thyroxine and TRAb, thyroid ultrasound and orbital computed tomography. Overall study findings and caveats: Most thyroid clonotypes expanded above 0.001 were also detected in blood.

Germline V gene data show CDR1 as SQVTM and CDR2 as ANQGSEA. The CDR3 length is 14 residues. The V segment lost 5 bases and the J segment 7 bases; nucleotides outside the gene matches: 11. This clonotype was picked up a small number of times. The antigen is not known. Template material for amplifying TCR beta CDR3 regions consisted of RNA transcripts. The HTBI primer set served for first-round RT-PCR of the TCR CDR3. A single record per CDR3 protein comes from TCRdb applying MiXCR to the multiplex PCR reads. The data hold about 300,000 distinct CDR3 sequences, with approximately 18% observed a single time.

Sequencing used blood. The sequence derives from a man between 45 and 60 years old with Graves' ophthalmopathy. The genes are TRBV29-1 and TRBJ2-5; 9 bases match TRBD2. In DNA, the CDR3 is TGCAGCGTTTCGCGGGAGGGAGGCGTGGGGACCCAGTACTTC. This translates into CSVSREGGVGTQYF.